The present entry profiles one TCR beta chain with its context. Its antigen is unknown. The sample belongs to a study of vaccination and CD4 T cells after COVID-19. Cultured CD4+ T cells had their DNA profiled by the Oncomine TCR Beta short-read assay. Genomic DNA was extracted from cultured CD4+ T cells. MiXCR, run by TCRdb on the PCR reads, gives a single entry per CDR3 protein. The repertoire holds 7,500 to 10,000 distinct CDR3 sequences, with 34% as singletons. Specified treatment: approximately 9-day PBMC culture with coronavirus spike peptide pools or control peptides (ViraFEST assay). Gathered ahead of the COVID-19 pandemic (2011-2018) were the CD4+ T cells of the unexposed donor. Cultures of PBMCs, a few million per well, were set up with approximately 9.6 IU/ml IL-2 and 10 ug/ml peptide pools. Source material: CD4+ T cells from blood, cultured in vitro. This receptor was obtained from a human donor in good health.

CDR3 coding DNA: TGTGCCAGCAGCTTAGCACAGGGGAATGAGCAGTTCTTC. This sequence encodes CASSLAQGNEQFF. The gene calls are TRBV7-9 and TRBJ2-1, with 7 bases identical to TRBD1. J was trimmed by 7 bases and V by 0 bases; bases with no gene match: 0. CDR3 length: 13 residues. Per the germline V gene, CDR1 is SEHNR and CDR2 is FQNEAQ (reference sequence).